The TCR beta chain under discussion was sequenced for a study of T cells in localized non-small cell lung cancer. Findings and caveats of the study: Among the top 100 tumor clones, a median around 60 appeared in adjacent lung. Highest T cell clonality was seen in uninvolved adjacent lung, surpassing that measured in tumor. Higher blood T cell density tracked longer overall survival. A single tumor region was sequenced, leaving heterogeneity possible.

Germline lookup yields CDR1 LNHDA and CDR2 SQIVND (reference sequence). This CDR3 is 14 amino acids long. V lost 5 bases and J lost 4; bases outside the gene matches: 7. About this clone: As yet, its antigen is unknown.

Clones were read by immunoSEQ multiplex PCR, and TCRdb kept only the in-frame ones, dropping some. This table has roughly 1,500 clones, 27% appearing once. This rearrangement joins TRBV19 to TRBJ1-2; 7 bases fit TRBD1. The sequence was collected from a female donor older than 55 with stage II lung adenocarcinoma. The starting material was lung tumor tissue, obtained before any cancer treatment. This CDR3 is CASSPTGARYGYTF. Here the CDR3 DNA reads TGTGCCAGTAGTCCTACAGGGGCACGCTATGGCTACACCTTC.